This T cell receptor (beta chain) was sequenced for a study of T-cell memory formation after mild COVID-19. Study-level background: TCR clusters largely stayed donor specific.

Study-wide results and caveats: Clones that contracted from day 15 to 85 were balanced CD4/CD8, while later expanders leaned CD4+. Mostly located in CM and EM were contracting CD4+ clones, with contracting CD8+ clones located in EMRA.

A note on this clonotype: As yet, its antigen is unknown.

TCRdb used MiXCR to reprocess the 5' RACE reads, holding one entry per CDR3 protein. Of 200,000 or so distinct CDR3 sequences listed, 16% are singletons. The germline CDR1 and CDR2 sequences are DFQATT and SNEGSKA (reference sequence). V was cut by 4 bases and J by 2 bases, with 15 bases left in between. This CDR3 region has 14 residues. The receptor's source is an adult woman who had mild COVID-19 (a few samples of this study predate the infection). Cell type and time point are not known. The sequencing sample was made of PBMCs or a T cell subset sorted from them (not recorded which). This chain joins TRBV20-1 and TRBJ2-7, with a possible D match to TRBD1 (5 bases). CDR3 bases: TGCAGTGCTACAATTGGGGCGGCGACCTACGAGCAGTACTTC. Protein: CSATIGAATYEQYF.